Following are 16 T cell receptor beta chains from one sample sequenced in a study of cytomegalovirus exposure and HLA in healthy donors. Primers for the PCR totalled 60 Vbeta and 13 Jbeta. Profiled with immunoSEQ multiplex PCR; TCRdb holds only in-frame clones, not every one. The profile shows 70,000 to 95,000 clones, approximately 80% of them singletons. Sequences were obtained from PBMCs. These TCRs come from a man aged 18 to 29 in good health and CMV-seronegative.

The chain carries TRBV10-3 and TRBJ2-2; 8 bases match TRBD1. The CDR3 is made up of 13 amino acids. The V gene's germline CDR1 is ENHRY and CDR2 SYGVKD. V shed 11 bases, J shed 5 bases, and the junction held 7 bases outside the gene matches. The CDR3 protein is CALGTGVTGELFF. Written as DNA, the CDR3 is TGTGCCCTGGGGACAGGTGTTACCGGGGAGCTGTTTTTT.

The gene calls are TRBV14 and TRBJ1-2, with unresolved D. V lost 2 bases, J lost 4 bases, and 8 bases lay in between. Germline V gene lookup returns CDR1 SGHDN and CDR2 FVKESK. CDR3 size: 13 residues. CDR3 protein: CASSQSRGYGYTF. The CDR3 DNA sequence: TGTGCCAGCAGCCAATCGCGCGGCTATGGCTACACCTTC. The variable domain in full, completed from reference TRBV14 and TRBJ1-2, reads EAGVTQFPSHSVIEKGQTVTLRCDPISGHDNLYWYRRVMGKEIKFLLHFVKESKQDESGMPNNRFLAERTGGTYSTLKVQPAELEDSGVYFCASSQSRGYGYTFGSGTRLTVV.

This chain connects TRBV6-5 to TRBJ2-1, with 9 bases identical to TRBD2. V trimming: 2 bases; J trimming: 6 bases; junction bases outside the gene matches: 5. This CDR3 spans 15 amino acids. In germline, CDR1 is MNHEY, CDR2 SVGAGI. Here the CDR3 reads CASSYGGGASNEQFF. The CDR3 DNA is TGTGCCAGCAGTTACGGCGGGGGGGCCAGCAATGAGCAGTTCTTC.

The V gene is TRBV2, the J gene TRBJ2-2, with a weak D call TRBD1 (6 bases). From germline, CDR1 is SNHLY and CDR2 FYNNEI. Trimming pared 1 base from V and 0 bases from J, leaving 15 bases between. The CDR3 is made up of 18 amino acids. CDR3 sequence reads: CASSEDGTSGSNTGELFF. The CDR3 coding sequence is TGTGCCAGCAGTGAAGATGGGACATCCGGTTCGAACACCGGGGAGCTGTTTTTT.

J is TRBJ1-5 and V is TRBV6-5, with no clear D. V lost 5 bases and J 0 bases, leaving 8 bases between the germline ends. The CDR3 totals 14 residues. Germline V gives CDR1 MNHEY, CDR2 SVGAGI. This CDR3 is CASSQDASNQPQHF. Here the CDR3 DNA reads TGTGCCAGCAGTCAGGATGCTAGCAATCAGCCCCAGCATTTT.

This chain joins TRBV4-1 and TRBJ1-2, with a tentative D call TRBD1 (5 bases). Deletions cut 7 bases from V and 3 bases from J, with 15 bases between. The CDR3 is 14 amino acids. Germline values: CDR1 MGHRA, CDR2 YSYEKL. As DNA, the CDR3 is TGCGCCAGCACCCCAATGGGGGGAGACTATGGCTACACCTTC. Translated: CASTPMGGDYGYTF.

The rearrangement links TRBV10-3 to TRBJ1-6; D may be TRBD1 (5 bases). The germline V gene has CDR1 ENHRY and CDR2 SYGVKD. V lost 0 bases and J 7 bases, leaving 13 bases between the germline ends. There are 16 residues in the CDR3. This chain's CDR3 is CAISESPGEGNSPLHF. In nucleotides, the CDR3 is TGTGCCATCAGTGAGTCGCCTGGGGAGGGGAATTCACCCCTCCACTTT.

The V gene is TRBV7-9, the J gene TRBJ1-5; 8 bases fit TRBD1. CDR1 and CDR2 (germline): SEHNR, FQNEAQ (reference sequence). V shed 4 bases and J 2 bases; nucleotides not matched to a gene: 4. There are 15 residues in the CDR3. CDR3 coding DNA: TGTGCCAGCAGCTGGGACAGGCCTGGCAATCAGCCCCAGCATTTT. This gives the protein CASSWDRPGNQPQHF.

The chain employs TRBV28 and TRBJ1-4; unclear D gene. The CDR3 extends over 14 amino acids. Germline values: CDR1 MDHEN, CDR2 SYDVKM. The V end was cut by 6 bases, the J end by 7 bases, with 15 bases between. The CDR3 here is CASRKTLEGEKLFF. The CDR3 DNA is TGTGCCAGCAGAAAGACCTTGGAGGGTGAAAAACTGTTTTTT.

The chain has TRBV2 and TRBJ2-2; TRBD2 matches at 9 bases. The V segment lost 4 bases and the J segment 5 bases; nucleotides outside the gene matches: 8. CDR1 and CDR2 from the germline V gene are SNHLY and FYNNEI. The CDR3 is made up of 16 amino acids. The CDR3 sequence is CASSVWRGGRTGELFF. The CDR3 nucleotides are TGTGCCAGCAGTGTATGGCGGGGGGGCCGGACCGGGGAGCTGTTTTTT. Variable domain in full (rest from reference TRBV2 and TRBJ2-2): EPEVTQTPSHQVTQMGQEVILRCVPISNHLYFYWYRQILGQKVEFLVSFYNNEISEKSEIFDDQFSVERPDGSNFTLKIRSTKLEDSAMYFCASSVWRGGRTGELFFGEGSRLTVL.

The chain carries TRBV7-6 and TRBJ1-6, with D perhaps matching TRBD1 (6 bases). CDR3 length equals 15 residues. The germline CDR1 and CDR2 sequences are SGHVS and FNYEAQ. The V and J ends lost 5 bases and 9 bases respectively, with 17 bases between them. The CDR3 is CASSPRTDSGSPLHF. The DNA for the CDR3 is TGTGCCAGCAGCCCGCGGACAGACTCGGGTTCACCCCTCCACTTT.

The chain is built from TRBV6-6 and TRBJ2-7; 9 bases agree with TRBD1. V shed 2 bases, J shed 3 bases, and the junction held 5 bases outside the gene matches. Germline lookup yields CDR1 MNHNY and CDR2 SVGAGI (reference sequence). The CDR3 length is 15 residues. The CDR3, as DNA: TGTGCCAGCAGTTACCTAATGGGACAGGGCTACGAGCAGTACTTC. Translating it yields CASSYLMGQGYEQYF.

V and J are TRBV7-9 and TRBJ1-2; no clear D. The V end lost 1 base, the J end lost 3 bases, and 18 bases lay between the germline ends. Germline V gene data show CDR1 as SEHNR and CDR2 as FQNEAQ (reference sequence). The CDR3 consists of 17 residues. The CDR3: CASSLGSGGRQHYGYTF. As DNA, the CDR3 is TGTGCCAGCAGCTTAGGGTCAGGTGGCAGGCAGCACTATGGCTACACCTTC.

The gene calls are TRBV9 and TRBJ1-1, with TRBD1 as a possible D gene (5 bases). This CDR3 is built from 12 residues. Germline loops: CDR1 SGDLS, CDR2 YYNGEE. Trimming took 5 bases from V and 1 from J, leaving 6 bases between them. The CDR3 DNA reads TGTGCCAGCAGGGGGCCGAACACTGAAGCTTTCTTT. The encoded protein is CASRGPNTEAFF. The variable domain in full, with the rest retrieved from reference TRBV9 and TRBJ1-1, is DSGVTQTPKHLITATGQRVTLRCSPRSGDLSVYWYQQSLDQGLQFLIQYYNGEERAKGNILERFSAQQFPDLHSELNLSSLELGDSALYFCASRGPNTEAFFGQGTRLTVV.

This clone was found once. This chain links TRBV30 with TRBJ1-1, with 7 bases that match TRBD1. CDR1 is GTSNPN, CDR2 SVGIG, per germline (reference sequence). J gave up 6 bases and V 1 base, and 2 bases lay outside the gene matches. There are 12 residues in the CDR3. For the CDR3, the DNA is TGTGCCTGGAGTGGAGACAGGGCTGAAGCTTTCTTT. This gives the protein CAWSGDRAEAFF.

The CDR3 protein is CASSLSTTGELFF. The CDR3 nucleotides are TGCGCCAGCAGCTTGTCAACAACCGGGGAGCTGTTTTTT. The chain is built from TRBV5-1 and TRBJ2-2; D ambiguous. V lost 1 base and J lost 5, with 6 bases in between. This CDR3 has 13 amino acids. Germline CDR1 reads SGHRS; CDR2 reads YFSETQ. Complete variable domain (other parts from reference TRBV5-1 and TRBJ2-2): KAGVTQTPRYLIKTRGQQVTLSCSPISGHRSVSWYQQTPGQGLQFLFEYFSETQRNKGNFPGRFSGRQFSNSRSEMNVSTLELGDSALYLCASSLSTTGELFFGEGSRLTVL.